These T cell receptor beta chains were read from a single sample in a study of T cell responses to AZD1222 COVID-19 vaccine. Method: immunoSEQ multiplex PCR; TCRdb's copy keeps in-frame clones and lacks some. This sample has 180,000 or so clones, with more than 75% found just once. Sample: peripheral blood, taken 28 days after the second AZD1222 dose. All receptors come from an adult who received the AZD1222 COVID-19 vaccine. CDR3s include the opening cysteine and the closing phenylalanine or tryptophan. D genes are given only for firm matches. Expanded clones get a size class; other rows say once, few or many, or leave the size out.

NA	TRBV19	NA	TRBJ1-5	TGTGCCAGTAGTATAGATTGGGAGGCCAATGGCAATCAGCCCCAGCATTTT	CASSIDWEANGNQPQHF
NA	TRBV24-1	TRBD1	TRBJ2-7	TGTGCCACCAGTGATTCTAGGACAGGAAGGGTCGAGCAGTACTTC	CATSDSRTGRVEQYF
NA	TRBV25-1	TRBD2	TRBJ2-5	TGTGCCAGCAGTGGTCTTATTAGCGGGATCCAAGAGACCCAGTACTTC	CASSGLISGIQETQYF
NA	TRBV27	NA	TRBJ2-1	TGTGCCAGCAGTTTAACACACAATGAGCAGTTCTTC	CASSLTHNEQFF
NA	TRBV5-8	NA	TRBJ2-1	TGTGCCAGCAGCTTGGTGGCTAGCAATGAGCAGTTCTTC	CASSLVASNEQFF
many	TRBV4-3	TRBD1	TRBJ2-1	TGCGCCAGCAGCCAAGAGCCGGGGACAGGGGGGGTTGAGCAGTTCTTC	CASSQEPGTGGVEQFF
once	TRBV30	NA	TRBJ1-4	TGTGCCTGGAGACCACGAGCAGGGACCGGAATCGAAAAACTGTTTTTT	CAWRPRAGTGIEKLFF
NA	TRBV7-6	NA	TRBJ2-1	TGTGCCAGCAGCCTCCGGGGTTCCTACAATGAGCAGTTCTTC	CASSLRGSYNEQFF
NA	TRBV28	NA	TRBJ2-7	TGTGCCAGTTCGTGGAGTGCCTACGAGCAGTACTTC	CASSWSAYEQYF
NA	TRBV7-9	NA	TRBJ2-3	TGTGCCAGCAGACAAGAGCTCACAGATACGCAGTATTTT	CASRQELTDTQYF
NA	TRBV6-5	NA	TRBJ2-5	TGTGCCAGCAGTTACCTTGAGACCCAGTACTTC	CASSYLETQYF
NA	TRBV2	NA	TRBJ2-1	TGTGCCAGCAATGAGGACAGGGAGGGGCAGTTCTTC	CASNEDREGQFF
NA	TRBV6-2/TRBV6-3	NA	TRBJ1-1	TGTGCCAGCAGTTCGGACAGCCAGCTCATGAACACTGAAGCTTTCTTT	CASSSDSQLMNTEAFF
NA	TRBV5-1	NA	TRBJ2-1	TGCGCCAGCAGCCCCCCAGGGAGCGGCTCCTACAATGAGCAGTTCTTC	CASSPPGSGSYNEQFF
few	TRBV7-9	NA	TRBJ1-3	TGTGCCACCCCGCGGGGGGACACCATATATTTT	CATPRGDTIYF
NA	TRBV28	NA	TRBJ1-6	TGTGCCAGCAGTTTATCCCAGGGGCCCTATAATTCACCCCTCCACTTT	CASSLSQGPYNSPLHF
NA	TRBV7-2	NA	TRBJ2-1	TGTGCCAGCAGCTTGTTCGGTGAGCAGTTCTTC	CASSLFGEQFF
once	TRBV5-4	TRBD1	TRBJ1-1	TGTGCCAGCAGCTTGCAGGGGGCGCCCACTGAAGCTTTCTTT	CASSLQGAPTEAFF
NA	TRBV6-5	TRBD1	TRBJ1-5	TGTGCCAGCAGTCGGGACAGGAATCAGCCCCAGCATTTT	CASSRDRNQPQHF
NA	TRBV4-3	NA	TRBJ1-1	TGCGCCAGCAGCCAAGATCGGGGTAGGGCTGAAGCTTTCTTT	CASSQDRGRAEAFF
NA	TRBV28	NA	TRBJ1-4	TGTGCCAGCAGTTTACCCCCAGGGCCCCAGGAAAAACTGTTTTTT	CASSLPPGPQEKLFF
NA	TRBV7-2	TRBD2	TRBJ2-1	TGTGCCAGCAGCCTTATCCGGACTAGCGGGTTAAACAATGAGCAGTTCTTC	CASSLIRTSGLNNEQFF
NA	TRBV5-5	TRBD1	TRBJ1-5	TGTGCCAGCAGCTTGGAACAGGGGAGTCAGCCCCAGCATTTT	CASSLEQGSQPQHF
NA	TRBV28	NA	TRBJ2-4	TGTGCCAGCAGTCCTCCGACAATGGCCAAAAACATTCAGTACTTC	CASSPPTMAKNIQYF
NA	TRBV28	NA	TRBJ2-5	TGTGCCAGCACCTTCCGGGGGGAGACCCAGTACTTC	CASTFRGETQYF
NA	TRBV10-1	TRBD2	TRBJ2-2	TGCGCCAGCAGTTTTTCGAAATGGGGGACTAGCGGCTTACTTCCGAACACCGGGGAGCTGTTTTTT	CASSFSKWGTSGLLPNTGELFF
NA	TRBV5-3	NA	TRBJ2-5	TGTGCCAGAAGCTTGGTCGCTGGGGTTTACTTC	CARSLVAGVYF
NA	TRBV7-2	TRBD1	TRBJ2-3	TGTGCCAGCAGGCATAACAGGGGCAGCACAGATACGCAGTATTTT	CASRHNRGSTDTQYF
NA	TRBV27	TRBD2	TRBJ2-2	TGTGCCAGCAGTTTCCCCAGGGAGGGAGGGCCCCCCGGGGAGCTGTTTTTT	CASSFPREGGPPGELFF
NA	TRBV9	NA	TRBJ2-7	TGTGCCAGCAGCGTAGCCGCAGGGACCAACTACGAGCAGTACTTC	CASSVAAGTNYEQYF
NA	TRBV7-2	NA	TRBJ1-3	TGTGCCAGCAGCTTATGGGGGGGAATCTCTGGAAACACCATATATTTT	CASSLWGGISGNTIYF
NA	TRBV11-1	NA	TRBJ1-1	TGTGCCAGCAGCCTACACTGGAACACTGAAGCTTTCTTT	CASSLHWNTEAFF
NA	TRBV19	NA	TRBJ2-5	TGTGCCAGTAGTATAGCACAAGAGACCCAGTACTTC	CASSIAQETQYF
NA	TRBV10-3	NA	TRBJ1-1	TGTGCCATCAGTGAGTACCCCGGACAGCACCTGAAGGACACTGAAGCTTTCTTT	CAISEYPGQHLKDTEAFF
once	TRBV5-1	NA	TRBJ2-1	TGCGCCAGCAGCTTGAGGACAGCCCGGTCCTACAATGAGCAGTTCTTC	CASSLRTARSYNEQFF
NA	TRBV5-4	NA	TRBJ2-1	TGTGCCAGCAGCGTGGCTCCGGGGTCTGAAAATGAGCAGTTCTTC	CASSVAPGSENEQFF
NA	TRBV7-2	NA	TRBJ2-7	TGTGCCAGCAGCTTATCGGGAGTCAATATTGGGGGGACCTACGAGCAGTACTTC	CASSLSGVNIGGTYEQYF
few	TRBV7-2	TRBD2	TRBJ2-3	TGTGCCAGCAGCCCCCCGGGGTTTGTAGCGGGAGGAGATACGCAGTATTTT	CASSPPGFVAGGDTQYF
NA	TRBV7-2	NA	TRBJ1-4	TGTGCCAGCAGCTTAGGGGGCGGCCCGTATGAAAAACTGTTTTTT	CASSLGGGPYEKLFF
NA	TRBV7-3	TRBD1	TRBJ2-3	TGTGCCAGCAGCCAGGGACAGGCGGCCTCCACAGATACGCAGTATTTT	CASSQGQAASTDTQYF